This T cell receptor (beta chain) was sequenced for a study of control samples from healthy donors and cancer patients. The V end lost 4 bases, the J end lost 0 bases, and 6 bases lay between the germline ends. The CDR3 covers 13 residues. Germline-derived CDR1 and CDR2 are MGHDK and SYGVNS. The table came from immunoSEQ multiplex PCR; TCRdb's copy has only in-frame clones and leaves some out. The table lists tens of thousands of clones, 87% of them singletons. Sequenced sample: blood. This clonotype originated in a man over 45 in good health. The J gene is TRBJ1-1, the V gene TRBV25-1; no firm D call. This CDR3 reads CASSGLVNTEAFF. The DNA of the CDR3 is TGTGCCAGCAGTGGGCTTGTGAACACTGAAGCTTTCTTT.